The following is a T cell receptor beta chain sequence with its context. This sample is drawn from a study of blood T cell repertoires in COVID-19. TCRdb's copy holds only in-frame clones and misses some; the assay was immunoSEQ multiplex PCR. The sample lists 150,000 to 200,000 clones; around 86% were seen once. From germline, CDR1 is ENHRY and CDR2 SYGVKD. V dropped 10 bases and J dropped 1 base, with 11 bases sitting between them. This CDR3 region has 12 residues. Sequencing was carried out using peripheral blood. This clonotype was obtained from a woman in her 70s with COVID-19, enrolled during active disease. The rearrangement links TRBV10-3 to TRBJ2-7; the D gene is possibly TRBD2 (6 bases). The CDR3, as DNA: TGTGCCACCAGGGACTCTTCCTACGAGCAGTACTTC. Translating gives CATRDSSYEQYF.